Following are 2 T cell receptor beta chains from one sample sequenced in a study of control samples from healthy donors and cancer patients. The data were produced by immunoSEQ multiplex PCR, yet TCRdb's version contains in-frame clones alone and is incomplete. Among about 100,000 clones, roughly nine tenths were seen once, and the ten largest hold 15% to 20%. Sequencing was performed on blood. The source of these receptors is a woman in her 50s in good health.

The rearrangement links TRBV25-1 to TRBJ2-2; D call uncertain. The V gene lost 1 base and the J gene lost 8 bases, with 17 bases spanning the gap. Germline loops: CDR1 MGHDK, CDR2 SYGVNS. The CDR3 extends over 16 amino acids. CDR3 sequence: CASSELPPVEKGELFF. CDR3 sequence (DNA): TGTGCCAGCAGTGAATTGCCGCCGGTTGAGAAGGGGGAGCTGTTTTTT. The entire variable domain, with the rest obtained from reference TRBV25-1 and TRBJ2-2, is as follows: EADIYQTPRYLVIGTGKKITLECSQTMGHDKMYWYQQDPGMELHLIHYSYGVNSTEKGDLSSESTVSRIRTEHFPLTLESARPSHTSQYLCASSELPPVEKGELFFGEGSRLTVL.

The V gene is TRBV30, the J gene TRBJ1-6, with TRBD1 matching 8 bases. Trimming at V came to 0 bases and at J to 7 bases, leaving 2 bases not matched to a gene. Per germline, CDR1 GTSNPN and CDR2 SVGIG (reference sequence). This CDR3 has 14 residues. CDR3 region: CAWSVDRANSPLHF. In nucleotides, the CDR3 is TGTGCCTGGAGTGTGGACAGGGCGAATTCACCCCTCCACTTT.